The 3 T cell receptor beta chains reported below all come from one sample, sequenced in a study of radiation and T cells in renal cell carcinoma. Profiled with immunoSEQ multiplex PCR; TCRdb holds only in-frame clones, not every one. The sample records approximately 110,000 clones, roughly 80% being singletons. As for time point: baseline pretreatment blood. The treatment is: 15 Gy SBRT to primary tumor, nephrectomy 4 weeks later. This specimen consisted of blood, obtained from a patient whose treatment included radiotherapy and nephrectomy. The receptor set was obtained from a woman in her sixties or seventies with renal cell carcinoma.

V is TRBV5-1 and J is TRBJ2-1, with D perhaps matching TRBD2 (6 bases). Germline V gene data show CDR1 as SGHRS and CDR2 as YFSETQ. This CDR3 has 14 residues. V was clipped by 1 base and J by 2 bases, with 7 bases between them. DNA for the CDR3: TGCGCCAGCAGCTTGCCGGGGGCCTACAATGAGCAGTTCTTC. Its protein product is CASSLPGAYNEQFF.

The genes are TRBV28 and TRBJ1-2, with unresolved D. This CDR3 contains 16 residues. Trimming pared 1 base from V and 0 bases from J, leaving 12 bases between. The V gene's germline CDR1 is MDHEN and CDR2 SYDVKM. The CDR3 bases are TGTGCCAGCAGTTTATCCGGACTCTCGTCTAACTATGGCTACACCTTC. Protein product: CASSLSGLSSNYGYTF.

The rearrangement links TRBV6-1 to TRBJ1-5; a possible D gene is TRBD1 (5 bases). Germline lookup yields CDR1 MNHNS and CDR2 SASEGT. The CDR3 runs 13 residues. Trimming removed 7 bases at V and 5 bases at J, with 12 bases between. The CDR3 protein is CASTTQGYQPQHF. The CDR3 nucleotides are TGTGCCAGCACTACCCAGGGTTATCAGCCCCAGCATTTT.